This T cell receptor beta chain was captured in a study of T-cell memory formation after mild COVID-19. Each CDR3 protein gets one entry after TCRdb re-called the 5' RACE reads with MiXCR. The sample has around 200,000 distinct CDR3 sequences; 18% are singletons. The CDR3 runs to 17 residues. Germline V gene data show CDR1 as SGHTA and CDR2 as FQGNSA. J was trimmed by 6 bases and V by 1 base; bases with no gene match: 8. This clonotype was counted a few times. The sequenced sample was PBMCs or a T cell subset sorted from them (not recorded which). The V and J genes are TRBV7-2 and TRBJ1-6; 8 bases are a match to TRBD1. This clonotype was obtained from a man between 18 and 29 years old who had mild COVID-19 (a few samples of this study predate the infection). Cell type and time point are not known. CDR3 nucleotides: TGTGCCAGCAGCTTAGTCGCAGGGGGCGCCGGTAATTCACCCCTCCACTTT. It is translated as CASSLVAGGAGNSPLHF. Full variable domain (remainder filled in from reference TRBV7-2 and TRBJ1-6): GAGVSQSPSNKVTEKGKDVELRCDPISGHTALYWYRQSLGQGLEFLIYFQGNSAPDKSGLPSDRFSAERTGGSVSTLTIQRTQQEDSAVYLCASSLVAGGAGNSPLHFGNGTRLTVT.